The clone carrying this T cell receptor beta chain was seen more than once but under ten times. V lost 2 bases and J lost 5; bases outside the gene matches: 8. The germline V gene encodes CDR1 LGHNA and CDR2 YSLEER. The CDR3 covers 17 residues. The data derive from a study of long-term antiretroviral therapy in people with HIV. Samples were assayed with immunoSEQ v3.0 at survey level. TCRdb keeps only in-frame clones here, not all; method: immunoSEQ multiplex PCR. Among under 25,000 clones listed, approximately 93% were seen once. Material: unsorted PBMCs, obtained 7.6 years after starting antiretroviral therapy. This chain connects TRBV4-3 to TRBJ2-2; TRBD1 aligns across 10 bases. This TCR came from a woman aged 35 to 49 with HIV. CDR3 sequence reads: CASSQPRGQGRTGELFF. In DNA form, the CDR3 reads TGCGCCAGCAGCCAACCTCGGGGACAGGGGAGGACCGGGGAGCTGTTTTTT.